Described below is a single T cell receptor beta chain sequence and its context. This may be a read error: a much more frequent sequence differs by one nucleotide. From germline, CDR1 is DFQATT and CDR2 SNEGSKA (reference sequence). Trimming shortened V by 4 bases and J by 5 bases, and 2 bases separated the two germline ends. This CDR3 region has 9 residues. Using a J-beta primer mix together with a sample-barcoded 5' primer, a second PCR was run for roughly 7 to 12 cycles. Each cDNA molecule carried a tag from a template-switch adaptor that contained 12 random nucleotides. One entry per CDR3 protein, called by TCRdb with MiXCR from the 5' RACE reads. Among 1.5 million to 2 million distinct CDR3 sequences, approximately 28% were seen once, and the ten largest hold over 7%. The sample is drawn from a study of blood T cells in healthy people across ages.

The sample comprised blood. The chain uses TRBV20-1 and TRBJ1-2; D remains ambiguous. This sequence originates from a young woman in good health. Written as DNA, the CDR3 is TGCAGTGCTACTTATGGCTACACCTTC. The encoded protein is CSATYGYTF.